This T cell receptor (beta chain) was identified during a study of blood T cell repertoires in COVID-19. Repertoires were generated with immunoSEQ multiplex PCR, while TCRdb's copy carries only in-frame clones and drops some. The sample holds 40,000 to 50,000 clones, about 89% seen once. Trimming took off 8 bases at V and 0 bases at J, with 14 bases between the two ends. This CDR3 comprises 16 residues. The germline gives CDR1 LGHDT, CDR2 YNNKEL (reference sequence). Specimen: peripheral blood. The sequence derives from a human donor in a cohort sampled during active COVID-19. This rearrangement joins TRBV3-1 (or the pseudogene TRBV3-2) to TRBJ2-6; possibly TRBD2 for D (5 bases). CDR3 coding DNA: TGTGCCAGCGGACTTCAAGGCGGCTCTGGGGCCAACGTCCTGACTTTC. It encodes CASGLQGGSGANVLTF.